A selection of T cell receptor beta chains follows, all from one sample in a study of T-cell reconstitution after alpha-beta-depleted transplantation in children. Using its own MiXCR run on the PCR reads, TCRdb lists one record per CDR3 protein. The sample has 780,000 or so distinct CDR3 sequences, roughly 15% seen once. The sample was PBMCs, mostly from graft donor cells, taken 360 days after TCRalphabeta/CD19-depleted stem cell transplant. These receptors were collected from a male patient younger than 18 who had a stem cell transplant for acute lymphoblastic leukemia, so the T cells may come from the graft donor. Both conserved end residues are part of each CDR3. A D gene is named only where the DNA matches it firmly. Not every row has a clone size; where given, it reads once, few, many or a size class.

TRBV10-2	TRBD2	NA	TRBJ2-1	CASSEERTSGNNEQFF	TGCGCCAGCAGTGAGGAGCGGACTAGCGGAAACAATGAGCAGTTCTTC
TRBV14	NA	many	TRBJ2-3	CASSQLGHSTDTQYF	TGTGCCAGCAGCCAACTTGGACATTCCACAGATACGCAGTATTTT
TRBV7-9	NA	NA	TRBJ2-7	CASSSFGRTLRNYEQYF	TGTGCCAGCAGCTCATTTGGGCGAACGCTACGAAACTACGAGCAGTACTTC
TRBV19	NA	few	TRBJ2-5	CASSLRTAWGETQYF	TGTGCCAGTAGTCTACGGACAGCTTGGGGGGAGACCCAGTACTTC
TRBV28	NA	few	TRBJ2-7	CASSLVTGSEQYF	TGTGCCAGCAGTTTAGTTACGGGGTCCGAGCAGTACTTC
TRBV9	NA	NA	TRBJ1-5	CASSVSSNQPQHF	TGTGCCAGCAGCGTCTCTAGCAATCAGCCCCAGCATTTT
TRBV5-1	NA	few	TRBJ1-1	CASSPYRAQRNTEAFF	TGCGCCAGCAGCCCCTACAGGGCCCAGAGGAACACTGAAGCTTTCTTT
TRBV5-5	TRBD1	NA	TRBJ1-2	CASSLGGQAIYGYTF	TGTGCCAGCAGCCTGGGGGGACAGGCCATCTATGGCTACACCTTC
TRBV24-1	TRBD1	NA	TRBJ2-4	CATSDATGGKDIQYF	TGTGCCACCAGTGATGCGACAGGGGGCAAAGACATTCAGTACTTC
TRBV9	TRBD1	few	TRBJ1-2	CASSERTGRYGYTF	TGTGCCAGCAGCGAACGGACAGGGCGATACGGCTACACCTTC
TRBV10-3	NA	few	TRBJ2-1	CAITEEGSSYNEQFF	TGTGCCATCACGGAGGAGGGTAGCTCCTACAATGAGCAGTTCTTC
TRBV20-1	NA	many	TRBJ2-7	CSASFGPRPSYEQYF	TGCAGTGCTAGTTTCGGGCCTAGACCCTCCTACGAGCAGTACTTC
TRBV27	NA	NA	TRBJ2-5	CASSLSLHYLQETQYF	TGTGCCAGCAGTTTATCACTCCACTATCTCCAAGAGACCCAGTACTTC
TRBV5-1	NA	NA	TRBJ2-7	CASMGHPTYEQYF	TGCGCCAGCATGGGACACCCCACCTACGAGCAGTACTTC
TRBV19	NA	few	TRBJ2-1	CASSMRAQKSSYNEQFF	TGTGCCAGTAGTATGAGGGCCCAGAAGAGCTCCTACAATGAGCAGTTCTTC
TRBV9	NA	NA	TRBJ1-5	CASSGGGYQPQHF	TGTGCCAGCAGCGGGGGAGGGTACCAGCCCCAGCATTTT
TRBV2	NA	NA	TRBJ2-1	CASSAGPSYNEQFF	TGTGCCAGCAGTGCCGGGCCCTCCTACAATGAGCAGTTCTTC
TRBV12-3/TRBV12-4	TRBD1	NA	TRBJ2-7	CASSMPGGYEQYF	TGTGCCAGCAGCATGCCAGGGGGCTACGAGCAGTACTTC
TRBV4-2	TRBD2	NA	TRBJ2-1	CASSQGRGANEQFF	TGTGCCAGCAGCCAAGGGCGGGGGGCCAATGAGCAGTTCTTC
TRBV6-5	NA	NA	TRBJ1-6	CASSYSLVQGNNSPLHF	TGTGCCAGCAGTTACTCGTTAGTCCAGGGCAATAATTCACCCCTCCACTTT
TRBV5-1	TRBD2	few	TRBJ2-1	CACSWTSDEQFF	TGCGCCTGTTCCTGGACTAGCGATGAGCAGTTCTTC
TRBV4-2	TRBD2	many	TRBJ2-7	CASGGRGGASIGEYEQYF	TGTGCCAGCGGCGGACGGGGGGGAGCTAGCATCGGGGAATACGAGCAGTACTTC
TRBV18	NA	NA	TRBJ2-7	CASSPGSTGEQYF	TGTGCCAGCTCACCAGGGTCAACGGGGGAGCAGTACTTC
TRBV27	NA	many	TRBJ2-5	CASSSRDKSSETQYF	TGTGCCAGCAGTTCTCGGGACAAATCATCAGAGACCCAGTACTTC
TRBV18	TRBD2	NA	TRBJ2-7	CASSQGLAGSHEQYF	TGTGCCAGCTCACAGGGACTAGCGGGATCTCACGAGCAGTACTTC
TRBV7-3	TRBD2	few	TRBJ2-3	CASSGLGLAGDQSKTDTQYF	TGTGCCAGCAGCGGGCTAGGACTAGCGGGAGACCAAAGTAAGACAGATACGCAGTATTTT
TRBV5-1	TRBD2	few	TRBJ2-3	CASRGTSGSGSTDTQYF	TGCGCCAGCAGGGGGACTAGCGGGAGTGGGAGCACAGATACGCAGTATTTT
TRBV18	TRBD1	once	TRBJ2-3	CASSPEDRAFNRF	TGTGCCAGCTCACCAGAGGACAGGGCGTTTAATCGTTTT
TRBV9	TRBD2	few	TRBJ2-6	CASSVVPGGIGANVLTF	TGTGCCAGCAGCGTAGTGCCGGGAGGAATCGGGGCCAACGTCCTGACTTTC
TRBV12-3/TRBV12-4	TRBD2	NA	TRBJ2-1	CASLTPFGRGNEQFF	TGTGCCAGCCTCACCCCTTTCGGGAGGGGCAATGAGCAGTTCTTC
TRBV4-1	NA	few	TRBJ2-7	CASSQAASRVTRSYEQYF	TGCGCCAGCAGCCAAGCAGCGAGCAGGGTAACGCGGTCCTACGAGCAGTACTTC
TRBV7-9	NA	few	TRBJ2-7	CASSVDVSYEQYF	TGTGCCAGCAGCGTAGATGTCTCCTACGAGCAGTACTTC
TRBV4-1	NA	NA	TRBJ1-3	CASSQVGGGIGTIYF	TGCGCCAGCAGCCAAGTCGGGGGTGGGATCGGCACCATATATTTT
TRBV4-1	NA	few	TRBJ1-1	CASSQGTVFYTEAFF	TGCGCCAGCAGCCAAGGGACAGTGTTTTACACTGAAGCTTTCTTT
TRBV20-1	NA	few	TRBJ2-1	CSASRGRAEDEQFF	TGCAGTGCTAGTAGGGGGAGGGCTGAGGATGAGCAGTTCTTC
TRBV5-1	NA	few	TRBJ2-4	CASSFQGSGNIQYF	TGCGCCAGCAGCTTTCAGGGGAGCGGAAACATTCAGTACTTC
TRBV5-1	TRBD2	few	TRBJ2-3	CASSSTTSGRLDTQYF	TGCGCCAGCAGCTCAACGACTAGCGGGAGACTAGATACGCAGTATTTT
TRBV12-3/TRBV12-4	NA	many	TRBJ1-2	CASAFPNYGYTF	TGTGCCAGCGCTTTCCCCAACTATGGCTACACCTTC
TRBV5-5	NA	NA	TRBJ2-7	CASSITGSTLYEQYF	TGTGCCAGCAGCATAACAGGATCTACTCTCTACGAGCAGTACTTC
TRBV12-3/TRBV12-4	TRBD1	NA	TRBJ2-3	CASSPDRAYSTDTQYF	TGTGCCAGCAGCCCCGACAGGGCTTATAGCACAGATACGCAGTATTTT
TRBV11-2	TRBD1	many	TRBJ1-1	CASRKAGGRSPEAFF	TGTGCCAGCAGAAAAGCAGGGGGCCGGTCCCCCGAAGCTTTCTTT
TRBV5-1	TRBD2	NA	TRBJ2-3	CASSSDPGRWEGTDTQYF	TGCGCCAGCAGCTCGGATCCGGGAAGGTGGGAGGGTACTGATACGCAGTATTTT
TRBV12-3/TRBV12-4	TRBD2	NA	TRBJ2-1	CASSPWTSGTPTAFNEQFF	TGTGCCAGCAGTCCTTGGACTAGCGGGACTCCGACCGCTTTCAATGAGCAGTTCTTC
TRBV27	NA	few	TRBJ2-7	CASSIPRGEQYF	TGTGCCAGCAGCATCCCTCGGGGCGAGCAGTACTTC
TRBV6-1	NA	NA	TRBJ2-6	CASSKVGSSGANVLTF	TGTGCCAGCAGTAAAGTGGGAAGCTCTGGGGCCAACGTCCTGACTTTC
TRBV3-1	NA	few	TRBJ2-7	CASSHEGGKYEQYF	TGTGCCAGCAGCCACGAAGGGGGGAAATACGAGCAGTACTTC
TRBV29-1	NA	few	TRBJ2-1	CSVSGAEGRFF	TGCAGCGTTTCGGGGGCCGAGGGGCGGTTCTTC
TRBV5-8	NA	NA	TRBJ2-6	CASSLIQVISGANVLTF	TGTGCCAGCAGCTTAATCCAGGTTATCTCTGGGGCCAACGTCCTGACTTTC
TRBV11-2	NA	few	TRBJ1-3	CASSLTGRGNTIYF	TGTGCCAGCAGCTTAACCGGCAGGGGAAACACCATATATTTT
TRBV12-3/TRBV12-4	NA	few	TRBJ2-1	CASSLAPGREQFF	TGTGCCAGCAGTTTAGCGCCGGGCAGGGAGCAGTTCTTC
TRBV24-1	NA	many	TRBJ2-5	CATSQGVKETQYF	TGTGCCACCAGTCAGGGTGTGAAGGAGACCCAGTACTTC
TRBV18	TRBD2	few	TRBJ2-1	CASSGTSGRGSYNEQFF	TGTGCCAGCTCCGGGACTAGCGGGAGGGGTTCCTACAATGAGCAGTTCTTC
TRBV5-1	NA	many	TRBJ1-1	CASSWGGSTEAFF	TGCGCCAGCAGCTGGGGTGGGAGCACTGAAGCTTTCTTT
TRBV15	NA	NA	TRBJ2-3	CATSRVGGTDTQYF	TGTGCCACCAGCAGAGTGGGGGGCACAGATACGCAGTATTTT
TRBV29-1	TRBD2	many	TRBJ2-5	CSVGLAGETQYF	TGCAGCGTCGGACTAGCGGGAGAGACCCAGTACTTC
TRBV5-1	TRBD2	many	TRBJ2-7	CASSRVAGGSSYEQYF	TGCGCCAGCAGCCGGGTAGCGGGAGGGAGCTCCTACGAGCAGTACTTC
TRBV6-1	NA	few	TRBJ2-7	CASSVTFARREQYF	TGTGCCAGCAGTGTGACGTTTGCACGTCGGGAGCAGTACTTC
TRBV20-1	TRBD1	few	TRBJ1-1	CSARDGTGVTEAFF	TGCAGTGCTAGAGATGGGACAGGAGTCACTGAAGCTTTCTTT
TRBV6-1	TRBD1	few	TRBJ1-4	CASSQRQGRQEKLFF	TGTGCCAGCAGTCAAAGACAGGGAAGGCAGGAAAAACTGTTTTTT